This TCR beta chain was identified in a study of shared clonotypes between healthy human individuals. Notes on this clone: What it binds is unknown.

Clones were sequenced by immunoSEQ multiplex PCR, and TCRdb holds only the in-frame ones, with some missing. The data contain approximately 2,000,000 clones, roughly 90% of them singletons. Study observations and caveats: Naive CD4 clonotype sharing across a handful of donors was 4% to 5%. When compared with the clonotypes that were shared by all four sorted-subset donors, the non-shared clonotypes turned out to have lower generation probabilities.

Healthy HIV-negative adults with no recent acute infections or vaccinations were recruited as donors. Adults of Caucasian background living in Nashville, Tennessee made up all donors. This receptor was identified in a man between 18 and 29 years old in good health. Some clones in this sample may be carry-over from other donors' samples. The specimen was naive CD4+ T cells from PBMCs. The sample's subset: CD45RA+ positively selected.

The CDR3 DNA sequence: TGTGCCAGCAGCTTGGTCCCAGAACAATATGGCTACACCTTC. The encoded protein is CASSLVPEQYGYTF. V is TRBV5-5 and J is TRBJ1-2; D call uncertain. Trimming pared 0 bases from V and 5 bases from J, leaving 11 bases between. The length of the CDR3 is 14 residues. The germline V gene encodes CDR1 SGHKS and CDR2 YYEKEE (reference sequence).